The 14 T cell receptor beta chains below all came from one sample that was sequenced in a study of T cells in Graves' hyperthyroidism and ophthalmopathy. TCR beta CDR3 regions were amplified from RNA transcripts. Initially, a first-round RT-PCR of the TCR CDR3 employed the HTBI primer set. TCRdb re-called the multiplex PCR reads with MiXCR, one entry per CDR3 protein. The data contain some 740,000 distinct CDR3 sequences, approximately 14% of them singletons. The source material was blood. The receptors come from a woman younger than 35 with Graves' hyperthyroidism.

This clonotype was detected a few times. The V and J genes are TRBV7-3 and TRBJ2-1, with 9 bases matching TRBD2. In germline, CDR1 is SGHTA, CDR2 FQGTGA. The junction had 9 bases not matched to a gene; V was cut back by 2 bases and J by 7 bases. This CDR3 is 16 amino acids long. The CDR3 bases are TGTGCCAGCAGCTTATTGAGAGCGGGAGGTAGTAATGAGCAGTTCTTC. Translation: CASSLLRAGGSNEQFF.

Ten or more counts support this clonotype. The chain combines TRBV24-1 with TRBJ2-1; tentatively, D is TRBD1 (5 bases). Germline values: CDR1 KGHDR, CDR2 SFDVKD. V lost 0 bases, J lost 4 bases, and 18 bases lay in between. The CDR3 is 18 residues long. In nucleotides, the CDR3 is TGTGCCACCAGTGATTTGCCCCAGACAGTCTTAGGGTACAATGAGCAGTTCTTC. It translates to CATSDLPQTVLGYNEQFF.

This clonotype was seen ten or more times. This chain links TRBV4-1 with TRBJ2-4; TRBD2 agrees at 13 bases. V lost 1 base, J lost 0 bases, and 9 bases stayed unmatched. Germline lookup yields CDR1 MGHRA and CDR2 YSYEKL. The length of the CDR3 is 20 residues. The DNA of the CDR3 is TGCGCCAGCAGCCAAGGTGTACTAGCGGGAGGGATTATAGCCAAAAACATTCAGTACTTC. This sequence encodes CASSQGVLAGGIIAKNIQYF.

The chain links TRBV14 to TRBJ1-3; D may be TRBD1 (6 bases). CDR3 length: 17 amino acids. Germline V gene data show CDR1 as SGHDN and CDR2 as FVKESK. V was shortened by 0 bases and J by 5 bases, with 17 bases between the two germline ends. As DNA, the CDR3 is TGTGCCAGCAGCCAAGATTGGCAGGGGTGGATGAGAAACACCATATATTTT. It specifies CASSQDWQGWMRNTIYF.

This clonotype has a count of ten or more. This sequence joins TRBV3-1 and TRBJ2-5, with D unresolved. Between the trimmed V and J ends, which lost 1 base and 4 bases, there was a span of 10 bases. Looked up from germline, CDR1 is LGHDT and CDR2 is YNNKEL (reference sequence). The CDR3 totals 14 residues. The CDR3 spells CASSQGGFRETQYF. DNA for the CDR3: TGTGCCAGCAGCCAAGGAGGATTTAGAGAGACCCAGTACTTC.

V gene TRBV7-9 combines with J gene TRBJ2-7, with D perhaps matching TRBD2 (6 bases). The CDR3 consists of 15 residues. Trimming removed 3 bases at V and 4 bases at J, with 16 bases between. Germline V lookup: CDR1 SEHNR, CDR2 FQNEAQ (reference sequence). The CDR3 spells CASSFRLGPWYEQYF. Written as DNA, the CDR3 is TGTGCCAGCAGCTTTCGACTAGGCCCCTGGTACGAGCAGTACTTC.

This clonotype was counted between two and nine times. The chain links TRBV6-6 to TRBJ1-2, with TRBD1 matching over 7 bases. The CDR3 consists of 14 residues. The V segment lost 0 bases and the J segment 5 bases; nucleotides outside the gene matches: 3. In germline, CDR1 is MNHNY, CDR2 SVGAGI (reference sequence). CDR3 sequence: CASSYSTGAYGYTF. The CDR3 DNA reads TGTGCCAGCAGTTACTCTACAGGGGCGTATGGCTACACCTTC.

Many counts were recorded for this clonotype. This sequence joins TRBV7-9 and TRBJ2-3; 9 nucleotides agree with TRBD1. The V gene's germline CDR1 is SEHNR and CDR2 FQNEAQ (reference sequence). The J segment lost 4 bases and the V segment lost 4 bases, leaving 6 bases of the junction unmatched. The CDR3 loop spans 15 amino acids. For the CDR3, the DNA is TGTGCCAGCAGCTCACCGGGACAGGGATCAGATACGCAGTATTTT. Translated, it gives CASSSPGQGSDTQYF.

This chain links TRBV30 with TRBJ2-3; TRBD2 matches at 12 bases. CDR1 GTSNPN and CDR2 SVGIG come from the germline V gene (reference sequence). There are 17 residues in the CDR3. The V and J ends lost 2 bases and 4 bases, in that order; junction bases with no gene match: 10. This chain's CDR3 is CAWSWSRLAGDADTQYF. The DNA of the CDR3 is TGTGCCTGGAGTTGGTCCCGACTAGCGGGAGACGCAGATACGCAGTATTTT.

The chain uses TRBV19 and TRBJ2-7; 10 nucleotides align to TRBD2. CDR3 length: 14 amino acids. The ends lost 5 bases at V and 5 bases at J; junction bases unmatched: 6. Germline V gene lookup returns CDR1 LNHDA and CDR2 SQIVND (reference sequence). The CDR3 protein is CASSVASGSHEQYF. CDR3 coding DNA: TGTGCCAGTAGTGTGGCTAGCGGGAGTCACGAGCAGTACTTC.

This clonotype was seen a few times. V is TRBV27 and J is TRBJ2-3; no definite D call. The CDR3 spans 14 residues. From germline, CDR1 is MNHEY and CDR2 SMNVEV (reference sequence). Trimming took off 2 bases at V and 6 bases at J, with 12 bases between the two ends. In DNA form, the CDR3 reads TGTGCCAGCAGTTTAAGTACGGCAGGTGATACGCAGTATTTT. It specifies CASSLSTAGDTQYF.

This clonotype appeared many times. The chain employs TRBV2 and TRBJ2-3, with D unresolved. V gave up 2 bases and J gave up 3 bases, with 6 bases separating them. The germline V gene encodes CDR1 SNHLY and CDR2 FYNNEI. The CDR3 contains 13 residues. The CDR3 DNA follows: TGTGCCAGCAGTGAATGGCGGACAGATACGCAGTATTTT. Translating gives CASSEWRTDTQYF.

This clonotype was observed a handful of times. This sequence joins TRBV7-9 and TRBJ1-4; the D gene is possibly TRBD1 (6 bases). With 4 bases removed from V and 8 bases from J, the gap between germline ends came to 11 bases. CDR1 and CDR2 from the germline V gene are SEHNR and FQNEAQ (reference sequence). CDR3 length equals 13 residues. In DNA form, the CDR3 reads TGTGCCAGCAGCTGGACAGTCGGGGAAAAACTGTTTTTT. Translated: CASSWTVGEKLFF.

This clonotype has only a few counts. The chain is built from TRBV28 and TRBJ2-6; TRBD1 is a possible D gene (6 bases). In germline, CDR1 is MDHEN, CDR2 SYDVKM. This CDR3 comprises 17 residues. With 2 bases removed from V and 2 bases from J, the gap between germline ends came to 13 bases. CDR3 nucleotides: TGTGCCAGCAGTTTACTGCGCACAGGGCCTGGGGCCAACGTCCTGACTTTC. Protein sequence: CASSLLRTGPGANVLTF.